This T cell receptor (beta chain) stems from a study of beta chain features in type 1 diabetes. There are 15 residues in the CDR3. Looked up from germline, CDR1 is SGHAT and CDR2 is FQNNGV. V lost 4 bases to trimming and J lost 0 bases, with 12 bases between them. Every donor had blood drawn once into heparin, roughly 110 mL on average. Sorted populations all exceeded 98% purity. Investigators reverse transcribed all isolated RNA, so they sequenced expressed TCRB transcripts. Repertoires were generated with immunoSEQ multiplex PCR, while TCRdb's copy carries only in-frame clones and drops some. Of fewer than 250,000 clones in the sample, 9.6% were seen once. This clone has just a few counts.

Sequenced sample: naive CD4+ T cells from blood. The TCR was taken from a woman in her late teens or twenties in good health. The V and J genes are TRBV11-2 and TRBJ1-1; possibly TRBD1 for D (6 bases). The CDR3 loop is CASSWKGQLNTEAFF. The DNA of the CDR3 is TGTGCCAGCAGCTGGAAAGGACAGTTGAACACTGAAGCTTTCTTT.